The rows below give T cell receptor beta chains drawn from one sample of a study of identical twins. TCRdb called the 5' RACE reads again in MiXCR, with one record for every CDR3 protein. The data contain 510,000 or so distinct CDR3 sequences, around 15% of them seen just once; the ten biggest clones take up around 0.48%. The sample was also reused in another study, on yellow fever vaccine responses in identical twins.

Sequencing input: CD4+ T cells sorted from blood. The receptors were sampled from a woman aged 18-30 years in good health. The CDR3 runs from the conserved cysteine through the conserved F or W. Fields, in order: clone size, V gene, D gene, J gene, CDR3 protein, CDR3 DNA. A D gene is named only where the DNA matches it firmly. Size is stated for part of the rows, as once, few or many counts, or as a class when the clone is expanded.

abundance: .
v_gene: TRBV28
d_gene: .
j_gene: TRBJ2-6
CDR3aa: CASSSGTTSGAYVLTF
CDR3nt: TGTGCCAGCAGTTCCGGGACGACGTCTGGGGCCTACGTCCTGACTTTC

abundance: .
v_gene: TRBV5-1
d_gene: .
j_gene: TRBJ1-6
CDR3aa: CASSLDRSNSPLHF
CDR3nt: TGCGCCAGCAGCTTGGACAGATCGAATTCACCCCTCCACTTT

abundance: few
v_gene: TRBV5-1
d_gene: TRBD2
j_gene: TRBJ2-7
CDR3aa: CASSLGSGNYEQYF
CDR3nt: TGCGCCAGCAGCTTGGGTAGCGGGAACTACGAGCAGTACTTC

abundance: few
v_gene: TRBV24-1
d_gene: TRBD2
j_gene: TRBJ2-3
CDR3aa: CATSDLGTSDDTQYF
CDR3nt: TGTGCCACCAGTGATTTGGGGACTAGCGATGATACGCAGTATTTT

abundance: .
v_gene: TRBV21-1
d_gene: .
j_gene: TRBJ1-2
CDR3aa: CASSKVAIRPYGYTF
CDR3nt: TGTGCCAGCAGCAAAGTGGCGATCCGACCTTATGGCTACACCTTC

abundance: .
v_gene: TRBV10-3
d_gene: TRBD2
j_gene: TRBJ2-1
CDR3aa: CAISEMSGLAGGRSSYNEQFF
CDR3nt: TGTGCCATCAGTGAAATGAGTGGACTAGCGGGAGGCCGAAGCTCCTACAATGAGCAGTTCTTC

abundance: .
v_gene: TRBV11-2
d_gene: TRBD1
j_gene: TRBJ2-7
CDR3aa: CASSSDRAGEQYF
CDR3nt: TGTGCCAGCAGCTCGGACAGGGCAGGAGAGCAGTACTTC

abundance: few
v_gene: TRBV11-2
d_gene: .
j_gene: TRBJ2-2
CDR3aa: CASSPVGSKRTPGELFF
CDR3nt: TGTGCCAGCAGCCCCGTGGGGAGTAAGAGAACACCCGGGGAGCTGTTTTTT

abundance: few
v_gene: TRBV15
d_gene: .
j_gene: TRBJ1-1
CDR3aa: CATSRGLGDSSNTEAFF
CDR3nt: TGTGCCACCAGCAGAGGTCTCGGCGACAGCTCGAACACTGAAGCTTTCTTT

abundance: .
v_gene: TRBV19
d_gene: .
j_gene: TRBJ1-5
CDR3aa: CASSDQLFNQPQHF
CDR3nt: TGTGCCAGTAGTGACCAGTTATTCAATCAGCCCCAGCATTTT

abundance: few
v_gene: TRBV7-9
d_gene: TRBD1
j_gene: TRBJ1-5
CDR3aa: CASSGQGSQPQHF
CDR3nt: TGTGCCAGCTCGGGACAGGGGAGTCAGCCCCAGCATTTT

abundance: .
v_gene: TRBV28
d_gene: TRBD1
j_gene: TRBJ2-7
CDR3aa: CASSFAGGDHSYEQYF
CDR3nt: TGTGCCAGCAGTTTTGCAGGGGGCGATCACTCCTACGAGCAGTACTTC

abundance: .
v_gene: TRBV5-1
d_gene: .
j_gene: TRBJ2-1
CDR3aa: CASSLSGSRANEQFF
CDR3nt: TGCGCCAGCAGCTTGTCGGGGTCTCGGGCGAATGAGCAGTTCTTC

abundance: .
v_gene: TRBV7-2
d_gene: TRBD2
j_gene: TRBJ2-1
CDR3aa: CASSFSGGAGNEQFF
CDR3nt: TGTGCCAGCAGCTTTAGCGGGGGGGCGGGGAATGAGCAGTTCTTC

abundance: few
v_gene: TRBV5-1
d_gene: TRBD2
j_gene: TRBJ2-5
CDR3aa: CASSLAGLAQETQYF
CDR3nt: TGCGCCAGCAGCTTGGCAGGACTAGCCCAAGAGACCCAGTACTTC

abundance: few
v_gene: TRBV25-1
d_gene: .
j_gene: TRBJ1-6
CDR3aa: CASSEDRNNSPLHF
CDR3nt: TGTGCCAGCAGTGAAGACAGAAATAATTCACCCCTCCACTTT

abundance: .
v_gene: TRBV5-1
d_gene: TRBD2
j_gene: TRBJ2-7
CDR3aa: CASSLPGTSVDEQYF
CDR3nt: TGCGCCAGCAGTCTTCCCGGGACTAGCGTCGACGAGCAGTACTTC

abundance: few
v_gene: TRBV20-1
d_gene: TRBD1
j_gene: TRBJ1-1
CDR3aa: CSARGQTNTEAFF
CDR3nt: TGCAGTGCTAGGGGACAGACGAACACTGAAGCTTTCTTT

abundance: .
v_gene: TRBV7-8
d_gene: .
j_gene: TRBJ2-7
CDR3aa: CASSPSPPLQYF
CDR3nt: TGTGCCAGCAGCCCCAGCCCTCCCTTGCAGTACTTC

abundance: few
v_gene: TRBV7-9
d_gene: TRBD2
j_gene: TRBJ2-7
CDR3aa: CASSLAGGLDLGEQYF
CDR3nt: TGTGCCAGCAGCTTAGCGGGAGGGCTTGATCTCGGCGAGCAGTACTTC

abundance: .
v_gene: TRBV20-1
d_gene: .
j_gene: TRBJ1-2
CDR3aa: CSASLMRVGAYGYTF
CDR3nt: TGCAGTGCTAGCTTGATGCGGGTTGGAGCCTATGGCTACACCTTC

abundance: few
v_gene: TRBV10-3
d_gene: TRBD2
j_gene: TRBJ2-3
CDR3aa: CAIMGNSGGTDTQYF
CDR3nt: TGTGCCATCATGGGAAACAGCGGGGGCACAGATACGCAGTATTTT

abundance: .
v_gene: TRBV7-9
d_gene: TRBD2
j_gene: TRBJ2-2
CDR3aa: CASSLVFAGASGELFF
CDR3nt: TGTGCCAGCAGCTTAGTTTTTGCGGGAGCGTCCGGGGAGCTGTTTTTT

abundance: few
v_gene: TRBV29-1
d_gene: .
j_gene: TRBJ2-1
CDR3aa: CSVEGGRYLYNEQFF
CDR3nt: TGCAGCGTTGAAGGTGGGCGGTACCTCTACAATGAGCAGTTCTTC

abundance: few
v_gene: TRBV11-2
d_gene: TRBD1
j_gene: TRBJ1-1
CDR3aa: CASSLGGQGQAFF
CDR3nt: TGTGCCAGCAGCTTAGGGGGACAGGGGCAAGCTTTCTTT

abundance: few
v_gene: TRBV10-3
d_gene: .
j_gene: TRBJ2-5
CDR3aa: CAITETVRATQYF
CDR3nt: TGTGCCATCACCGAGACAGTTCGTGCGACCCAGTACTTC